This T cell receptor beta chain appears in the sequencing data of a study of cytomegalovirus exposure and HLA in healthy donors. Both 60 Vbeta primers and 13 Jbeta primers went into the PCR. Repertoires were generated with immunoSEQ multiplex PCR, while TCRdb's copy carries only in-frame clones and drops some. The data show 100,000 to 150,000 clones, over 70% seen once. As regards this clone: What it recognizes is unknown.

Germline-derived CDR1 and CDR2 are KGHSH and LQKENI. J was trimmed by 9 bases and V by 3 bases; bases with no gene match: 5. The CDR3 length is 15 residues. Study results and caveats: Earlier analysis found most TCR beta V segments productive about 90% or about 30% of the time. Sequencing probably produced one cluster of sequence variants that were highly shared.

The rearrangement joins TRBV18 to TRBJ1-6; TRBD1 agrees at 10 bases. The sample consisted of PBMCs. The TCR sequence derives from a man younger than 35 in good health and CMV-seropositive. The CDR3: CASSPGTGVGSPLHF. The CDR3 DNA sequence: TGTGCCAGCTCACCGGGGACAGGGGTTGGTTCACCCCTCCACTTT.